The rows below give T cell receptor beta chains drawn from one sample of a study of control samples from healthy donors and cancer patients. The assay was immunoSEQ multiplex PCR, and TCRdb's table has in-frame clones only and misses some. The table shows 140,000 to 150,000 clones, with 89% occurring only once. Sequenced input: blood. The source of these receptors is a man in his thirties or forties in good health. Each CDR3 is given with its conserved first and last residue. D genes are given only for firm matches. Clone size is not always given. Where it is, it says once, few, many or a class for expanded clones.

abundance	v_gene	d_gene	j_gene	CDR3aa	CDR3nt
NA	TRBV2	NA	TRBJ2-2	CASSSNQLWSNTGELFF	TGTGCCAGCAGTAGTAATCAGTTGTGGTCGAACACCGGGGAGCTGTTTTTT
NA	TRBV19	TRBD2	TRBJ2-7	CASSILAGGQAEQYF	TGTGCCAGTAGTATCCTAGCGGGGGGCCAGGCCGAGCAGTACTTC
NA	TRBV5-1	NA	TRBJ2-7	CASSSPFPSTVVGSYEQYF	TGCGCCAGCAGCTCCCCGTTCCCTTCGACAGTCGTTGGGTCCTACGAGCAGTACTTC
NA	TRBV25-1	NA	TRBJ2-7	CASSEPGRYEQYF	TGTGCCAGCAGTGAACCGGGCCGATACGAGCAGTACTTC
NA	TRBV7-9	TRBD1	TRBJ1-2	CASSSVDRVNYGYTF	TGTGCCAGCAGCTCAGTAGACAGGGTTAACTATGGCTACACCTTC
NA	TRBV12-5	TRBD2	TRBJ2-3	CASGLTAGANTQYF	TGTGCTAGTGGTTTGACCGCGGGAGCGAATACGCAGTATTTT
NA	TRBV30	TRBD2	TRBJ2-1	CAWSVGTSGSDEQFF	TGTGCCTGGAGCGTGGGGACTAGCGGGAGTGATGAGCAGTTCTTC
NA	TRBV6-5	NA	TRBJ1-2	CASRTTGTFGYTF	TGTGCCAGCAGGACTACGGGGACTTTTGGCTACACCTTC
NA	TRBV7-9	NA	TRBJ1-1	CASSLAGGTSEAFF	TGTGCCAGCAGCTTAGCAGGAGGCACATCTGAAGCTTTCTTT
once	TRBV23-1	TRBD1	TRBJ1-2	CASSQNRGLYGYTF	TGCGCCAGCAGTCAGAACAGGGGGCTATATGGCTACACCTTC
NA	TRBV6-5	TRBD2	TRBJ2-2	CASSRTSEFTGELFF	TGTGCCAGCTCACGGACTAGCGAGTTCACCGGGGAGCTGTTTTTT
NA	TRBV11-2	TRBD2	TRBJ2-1	CASSPRTSGLYNEQFF	TGTGCCAGCAGCCCGCGGACTAGCGGCCTCTACAATGAGCAGTTCTTC
NA	TRBV15	TRBD2	TRBJ2-3	CATSGGVASQYF	TGTGCCACCAGCGGGGGGGTAGCTTCGCAGTATTTT
once	TRBV2	NA	TRBJ2-5	CASSVGGGWETQYF	TGTGCCAGCAGTGTCGGAGGGGGCTGGGAGACCCAGTACTTC
NA	TRBV19	TRBD1	TRBJ1-1	CASRGQENTEAFF	TGTGCCAGCAGGGGGCAGGAGAACACTGAAGCTTTCTTT
NA	TRBV12-3/TRBV12-4	NA	TRBJ2-3	CASGRNTDTQYF	TGTGCCAGCGGAAGGAACACAGATACGCAGTATTTT
few	TRBV6-6	NA	TRBJ1-1	CASRQQLEAFF	TGTGCCAGCAGACAACAGCTTGAAGCTTTCTTT
NA	TRBV5-1	TRBD2	TRBJ2-1	CASSTTSGGSYNEQFF	TGCGCCAGCAGCACAACTAGCGGGGGTTCCTACAATGAGCAGTTCTTC
NA	TRBV24-1	NA	TRBJ1-1	CATSTPGATEAFF	TGTGCCACCAGTACTCCCGGGGCCACTGAAGCTTTCTTT
NA	TRBV4-3	TRBD1	TRBJ2-1	CASSQGAGGDEQFF	TGCGCCAGCAGCCAAGGGGCAGGGGGCGATGAGCAGTTCTTC
NA	TRBV11-3	NA	TRBJ2-2	CASSLAENTGELFF	TGTGCCAGCAGCTTAGCGGAGAACACCGGGGAGCTGTTTTTT
once	TRBV19	NA	TRBJ2-1	CASSIVPGLDEQFF	TGTGCCAGTAGTATAGTCCCCGGCCTCGATGAGCAGTTCTTC
NA	TRBV18	NA	TRBJ1-1	CASSDTSEAFF	TGTGCCAGCTCGGACACCTCGGAGGCTTTCTTT
NA	TRBV7-9	TRBD1	TRBJ1-1	CASSLSITQGAYTEAFF	TGTGCCAGCAGCTTGTCTATTACCCAGGGGGCCTACACTGAAGCTTTCTTT
NA	TRBV3-1/TRBV3-2	NA	TRBJ1-1	CASSPHSRWGAFF	TGTGCCAGCAGTCCTCACTCCAGGTGGGGAGCTTTCTTT
NA	TRBV7-9	NA	TRBJ1-1	CASSARPGNLNTEAFF	TGTGCCAGCAGCGCCAGACCAGGGAACTTGAACACTGAAGCTTTCTTT